This T cell receptor (beta chain) was identified in a study of T cells after yellow fever vaccination. Germline V gives CDR1 LGHNA, CDR2 YSLEER. The CDR3 loop spans 13 amino acids. Deletions cut 11 bases from V and 9 bases from J, with 20 bases between. The TCR cDNA carried a universal primer site and UMIs from 5'RACE template switching. TCRdb reprocessed the 5' RACE reads via MiXCR and lists one record per CDR3 protein. Seen here are 320,000 or so distinct CDR3 sequences, about 7.8% observed once, and the top ten hold around 17%. The starting material was PBMCs, obtained about 49 days after the first yellow fever vaccination. The source is a man aged 18 to 30 who received the YFV17D yellow fever vaccine. The chain links TRBV4-3 to TRBJ2-1; D is unclear. In nucleotides, the CDR3 is TGCGCCTCCAGGCAGAGGATGTCCCGTGAGCAGTTCTTC. Translating it yields CASRQRMSREQFF.